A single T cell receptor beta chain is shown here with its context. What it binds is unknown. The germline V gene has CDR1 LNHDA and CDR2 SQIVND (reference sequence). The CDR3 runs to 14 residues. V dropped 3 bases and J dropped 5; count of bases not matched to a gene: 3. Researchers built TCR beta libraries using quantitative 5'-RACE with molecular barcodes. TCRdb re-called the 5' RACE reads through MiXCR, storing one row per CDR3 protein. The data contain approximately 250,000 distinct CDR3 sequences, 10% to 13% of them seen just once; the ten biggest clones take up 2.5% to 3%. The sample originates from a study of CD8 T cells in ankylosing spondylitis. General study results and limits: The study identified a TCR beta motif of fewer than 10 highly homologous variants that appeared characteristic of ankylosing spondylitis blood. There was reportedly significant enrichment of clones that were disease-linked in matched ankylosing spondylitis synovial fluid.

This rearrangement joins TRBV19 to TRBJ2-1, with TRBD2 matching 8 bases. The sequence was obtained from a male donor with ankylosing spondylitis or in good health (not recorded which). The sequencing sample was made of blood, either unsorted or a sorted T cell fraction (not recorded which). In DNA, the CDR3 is TGTGCCAGTAGTATGACGGGAGGGAACAATGAGCAGTTCTTC. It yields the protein CASSMTGGNNEQFF.